These 19 T cell receptor beta chains originate from one sample sequenced in a study of CD8 T cells in ankylosing spondylitis. MiXCR, applied by TCRdb to the 5' RACE reads, yields one record per CDR3 protein. The sample consists of 150,000 to 200,000 distinct CDR3 sequences, 10% to 15% of them appearing once. Sample: blood, either unsorted or a sorted T cell fraction (not recorded which). The receptors originated from a male donor with ankylosing spondylitis or in good health (not recorded which).

The chain couples TRBV21-1 to TRBJ2-7; TRBD1 reflects the table's D call only, with no check against the DNA. TRBV21-1 is a known pseudogene. CDR3 size: 10 residues. The CDR3 loop reads CASDRDEQYF. As DNA, the CDR3 is TGTGCCAGTGACAGGGACGAGCAGTACTTC.

This clonotype was recorded a few times. V usage is TRBV12-3 or TRBV12-4 and J usage is TRBJ1-2; no reliable D call. There are 15 residues in the CDR3. Trimming removed 4 bases at V and 3 bases at J, with 15 bases between. In nucleotides, the CDR3 is TGTGCCAGCAGTTCGTTGGTTAGTGCGGACTATGGCTACACCTTC. This encodes CASSSLVSADYGYTF.

There are a few counts of this clonotype. This sequence joins TRBV9 and TRBJ2-3; D possibly corresponds to TRBD2 (7 bases). Trimming pared 0 bases from V and 2 bases from J, leaving 10 bases between. Germline assignment: CDR1 SGDLS and CDR2 YYNGEE. This CDR3 is built from 15 residues. CDR3 in DNA: TGTGCCAGCAGCGTAGGGGAGGGGGACACAGATACGCAGTATTTT. Its translation: CASSVGEGDTDTQYF.

The genes are TRBV14 and TRBJ2-1, with D uncertain. The CDR3 length is 15 residues. V lost 3 bases to trimming and J lost 0 bases, with 9 bases between them. Per germline, CDR1 SGHDN and CDR2 FVKESK. Here the CDR3 DNA reads TGTGCCAGCAGCCAGCCCGGGTCCTCCTACAATGAGCAGTTCTTC. Its translation is CASSQPGSSYNEQFF.

The V call is TRBV29-1, the J call TRBJ1-2; 11 bases agree with TRBD1. The CDR3 is 11 residues long. Losses at the gene ends were 6 bases for V and 10 bases for J; bases not matched to a gene: 4. CDR1 and CDR2 (germline): SQVTM, ANQGSEA. This CDR3 reads CSVRGQGDYTF. CDR3 DNA: TGCAGCGTCCGGGGACAGGGGGACTACACCTTC.

V gene TRBV3-1 combines with J gene TRBJ2-7, with D perhaps TRBD2 (6 bases). Germline CDR1 and CDR2: LGHDT and YNNKEL (reference sequence). This CDR3 is built from 16 residues. The V gene lost 4 bases and the J gene lost 3 bases, with 19 bases spanning the gap. As DNA, the CDR3 is TGTGCCAGCAGCCTCCCGGGGCGGGACGAAATCTACGAGCAGTACTTC. Residues: CASSLPGRDEIYEQYF.

The chain is built from TRBV7-9 and TRBJ2-3, with 7 bases that match TRBD2. The CDR3 contains 17 residues. The J segment lost 2 bases and the V segment lost 5 bases, leaving 13 bases of the junction unmatched. Germline V lookup: CDR1 SEHNR, CDR2 FQNEAQ (reference sequence). The CDR3 spells CASSPWGSGVSTDTQYF. The CDR3 coding sequence is TGTGCCAGCAGCCCCTGGGGAAGCGGGGTTTCCACAGATACGCAGTATTTT.

This clonotype was observed many times. This chain uses TRBV5-1 with TRBJ2-3; TRBD1 matches at 10 bases. Germline V gives CDR1 SGHRS, CDR2 YFSETQ. V lost 2 bases and J lost 2; bases outside the gene matches: 11. The CDR3 has 18 amino acids. The CDR3 sequence: CASSFSWDRGFPTDTQYF. In nucleotides, the CDR3 is TGCGCCAGCAGCTTTTCTTGGGACAGGGGATTCCCCACAGATACGCAGTATTTT.

The chain carries TRBV11-2 and TRBJ2-1; D is perhaps TRBD2 (6 bases). V was trimmed by 4 bases and J by 5 bases, leaving 18 bases between them. CDR1 and CDR2 (germline): SGHAT, FQNNGV. The CDR3 length is 16 residues. In DNA, the CDR3 is TGTGCCAGCAGCTCTGCTCGGGGGTCTAGACACAATGAGCAGTTCTTC. Translating it yields CASSSARGSRHNEQFF.

V usage is TRBV5-1 and J usage is TRBJ1-6, with TRBD1 matching over 7 bases. The V and J ends lost 2 bases and 9 bases, in that order; junction bases with no gene match: 5. The CDR3 spans 14 residues. Germline V lookup: CDR1 SGHRS, CDR2 YFSETQ. The CDR3 region has the DNA TGCGCCAGCAGCTTCGAAAGGGGGCGTTCACCCCTCCACTTT. It encodes CASSFERGRSPLHF.

The chain employs TRBV28 and TRBJ1-2, with D unresolved. The CDR3 has 13 residues. The germline CDR1 and CDR2 sequences are MDHEN and SYDVKM. Trimming stripped 2 bases from V and 6 bases from J, with 10 bases between. The CDR3 DNA reads TGTGCCAGCAGTTTAGGAAGGGTACATGGCTACACCTTC. This translates into CASSLGRVHGYTF.

This clonotype was seen only a few times. The rearrangement uses TRBV11-2 and TRBJ1-1; D is undetermined. The CDR3 has 13 amino acids. Germline V gene data show CDR1 as SGHAT and CDR2 as FQNNGV. The germline V and J ends were trimmed by 0 bases and 6 bases, with 8 bases remaining between them. Written as DNA, the CDR3 is TGTGCCAGCAGCTTAGACCCGTACGCTGAAGCTTTCTTT. Residues: CASSLDPYAEAFF.

This clonotype appeared many times. The chain combines TRBV7-6 with TRBJ1-1; D is ambiguous. Germline V lookup: CDR1 SGHVS, CDR2 FNYEAQ. Trimming pared 1 base from V and 1 base from J, leaving 7 bases between. The CDR3 sequence is 14 residues long. This chain's CDR3 is CASSLDVANTEAFF. The CDR3 DNA sequence: TGTGCCAGCAGCTTAGACGTCGCGAACACTGAAGCTTTCTTT.

V gene TRBV3-1 combines with J gene TRBJ1-2; D gene ambiguous. Germline loops: CDR1 LGHDT, CDR2 YNNKEL (reference sequence). CDR3 length: 15 amino acids. Trimming took 4 bases from V and 6 from J, leaving 18 bases between them. The CDR3 DNA reads TGTGCCAGCAGCCCCGTCGGCAGACTTAAGGATGGCTACACCTTC. It specifies CASSPVGRLKDGYTF.

This clonotype was picked up a small number of times. The chain has TRBV4-1 and TRBJ1-1; no clear D gene. Germline V gene sequence: CDR1 MGHRA, CDR2 YSYEKL. The V end lost 4 bases, the J end lost 4 bases, and 13 bases lay between the germline ends. The CDR3 loop spans 14 amino acids. The CDR3 loop reads CASSPPEGVTEAFF. Written as DNA, the CDR3 is TGCGCCAGCAGCCCCCCGGAGGGCGTCACTGAAGCTTTCTTT.

The rearrangement links TRBV4-2 to TRBJ2-4, with D maybe TRBD2 (7 bases). This CDR3 comprises 17 residues. Trimming stripped 0 bases from V and 3 bases from J, with 15 bases between. Germline lookup yields CDR1 LGHNA and CDR2 YNFKEQ. CDR3 region: CASSQELGEGGKNIQYF. CDR3 bases: TGTGCCAGCAGCCAAGAACTAGGGGAGGGGGGCAAAAACATTCAGTACTTC.

V and J are TRBV20-1 and TRBJ2-2, with 8 bases matching TRBD2. Germline V gives CDR1 DFQATT, CDR2 SNEGSKA (reference sequence). This CDR3 has 15 residues. The trim removed 1 base at V and 2 bases at J, leaving 3 bases unmatched. The CDR3 coding sequence is TGCAGTGCTAGAGGGGTAGCGGGAAACACCGGGGAGCTGTTTTTT. This codes for CSARGVAGNTGELFF.

V gene TRBV30 combines with J gene TRBJ2-7, with 8 bases lining up with TRBD1. Trimming cost V 3 bases and J 3 bases; bases outside gene matches: 7. CDR3 length: 14 residues. Germline V gene lookup returns CDR1 GTSNPN and CDR2 SVGIG (reference sequence). CDR3 nucleotide sequence: TGTGCCTGGAGGCTTATCGACAGGGGCTACGAGCAGTACTTC. Its protein product is CAWRLIDRGYEQYF.

This clonotype was seen many times. The rearrangement uses TRBV29-1 and TRBJ1-1, with D unresolved. Per the germline V gene, CDR1 is SQVTM and CDR2 is ANQGSEA. Trimming took off 5 bases at V and 5 bases at J, with 6 bases between the two ends. The CDR3 runs to 10 residues. DNA for the CDR3: TGCAGCGTTCGGGCTACTGAAGCTTTCTTT. Its translation: CSVRATEAFF.